The source of this T cell receptor (beta chain) is a study of CD8+ T cells in alopecia areata. Overall study results and limits: In patients, TCRs were shared less clearly than in mice, and HLA may possibly be involved. Scalp samples also yield sequences of resident alphabeta T cells from normal skin.

A note on this clone: As yet, its antigen is unknown.

Germline V gene lookup returns CDR1 MNHEY and CDR2 SMNVEV (reference sequence). With 0 bases removed from V and 9 bases from J, the gap between germline ends came to 11 bases. CDR3 length equals 13 residues. Extracted RNA was reverse transcribed, and the resulting cDNA served as sequencing template. TCRdb's copy holds only in-frame clones and misses some; the assay was immunoSEQ multiplex PCR. Among about 180,000 clones, over 55% were seen once, and the ten largest hold about 1.5%. Peripheral blood samples and lesional scalp punch biopsies were obtained from alopecia areata patients. The V and J genes are TRBV27 and TRBJ2-5; possibly TRBD2 for D (6 bases). The TCR was taken from a human donor with alopecia areata. The material was CD4+ T cells sorted from blood, obtained at week 0. The DNA of the CDR3 is TGTGCCAGCAGTTTATCGGGACTCCCGGCCCAGTACTTC. It yields the protein CASSLSGLPAQYF.